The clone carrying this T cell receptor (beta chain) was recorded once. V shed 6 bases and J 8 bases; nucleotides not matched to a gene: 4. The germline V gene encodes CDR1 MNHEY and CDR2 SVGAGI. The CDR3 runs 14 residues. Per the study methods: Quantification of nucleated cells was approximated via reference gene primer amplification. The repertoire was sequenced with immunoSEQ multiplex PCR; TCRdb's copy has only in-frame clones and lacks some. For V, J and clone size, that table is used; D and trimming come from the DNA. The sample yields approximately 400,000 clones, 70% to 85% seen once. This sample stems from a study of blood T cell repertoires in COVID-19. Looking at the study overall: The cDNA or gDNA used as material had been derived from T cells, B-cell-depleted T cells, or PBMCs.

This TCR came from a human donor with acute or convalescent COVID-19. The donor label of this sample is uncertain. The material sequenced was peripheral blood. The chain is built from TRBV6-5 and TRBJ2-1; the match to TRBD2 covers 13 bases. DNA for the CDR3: TGTGCCAGCAGACTAGCGGGAGGGTTGGATGAGCAGTTCTTC. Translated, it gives CASRLAGGLDEQFF.